This T cell receptor beta chain was recorded in a study of neurological immune-mediated disorders. In this sample, this clonotype turned up many times. V shed 2 bases and J shed 1 base, with 17 bases lying between them. Per germline, CDR1 SGHDN and CDR2 FVKESK. The CDR3 consists of 17 residues. TCRdb recomputed calls from the 5' RACE reads with MiXCR, one row per CDR3 protein. The sample lists over 35,000 distinct CDR3 sequences, roughly 2.5% seen once, with 2% to 3% in the top ten. Sequencing was carried out using PBMCs. The chain carries TRBV14 and TRBJ1-2; no clear D. The source of this sequence is a man in his forties or fifties with multiple sclerosis. DNA for the CDR3: TGTGCCAGCAGCCAACTTAGTGTCAGGAGACTTAACTATGGCTACACCTTC. This translates into CASSQLSVRRLNYGYTF. The full variable domain, completed using reference TRBV14 and TRBJ1-2, is EAGVTQFPSHSVIEKGQTVTLRCDPISGHDNLYWYRRVMGKEIKFLLHFVKESKQDESGMPNNRFLAERTGGTYSTLKVQPAELEDSGVYFCASSQLSVRRLNYGYTFGSGTRLTVV.